The 30 T cell receptor beta chains below all came from one sample that was sequenced in a study of cytomegalovirus exposure and HLA in healthy donors. PCR used 60 Vbeta primers and 13 Jbeta primers. This table comes from immunoSEQ multiplex PCR, and its TCRdb copy is limited to in-frame clones, with some not included. The repertoire holds some 150,000 clones, with 80% to 85% as singletons. The source material was PBMCs. These receptor sequences come from a boy younger than 10 in good health and CMV-seronegative.

The CDR3 DNA sequence: TGTGCCAGCAGCTTAGGGTCGTTCTGGGGGGACGCTGAAGCTTTCTTT. This gives the protein CASSLGSFWGDAEAFF. This chain joins TRBV7-9 and TRBJ1-1, with D possibly being TRBD1 (5 bases). This CDR3 is built from 16 residues. The V gene lost 1 base and the J gene lost 6 bases, with 18 bases spanning the gap. Germline CDR1 SEHNR, CDR2 FQNEAQ (reference sequence).

This rearrangement joins TRBV5-1 to TRBJ2-3; D perhaps matches TRBD1 (6 bases). Germline CDR1 is SGHRS and CDR2 is YFSETQ. The V and J ends lost 4 bases and 4 bases respectively, with 19 bases between them. The CDR3 consists of 16 residues. CDR3 sequence (DNA): TGCGCCAGCAGCCCAAACAGGGTGGAGCGTGCAGATACGCAGTATTTT. Translation: CASSPNRVERADTQYF.

V and J are TRBV7-9 and TRBJ1-2; TRBD1 matches 8 bases. Unmatched junction bases numbered 4, after V lost 4 bases and J lost 6 bases. The CDR3 has 13 residues. The V gene's germline CDR1 is SEHNR and CDR2 FQNEAQ (reference sequence). CDR3 sequence (DNA): TGTGCCAGCAGCTCCAAGACAGGGGATGGCTACACCTTC. It specifies CASSSKTGDGYTF.

This chain links TRBV4-1 with TRBJ2-5; 10 nucleotides align to TRBD2. The CDR3 consists of 18 residues. CDR1 is MGHRA and CDR2 is YSYEKL in the germline V gene. V lost 5 bases, J lost 2 bases, and 14 bases stayed unmatched. The CDR3 loop is CASSYVIGLAATQETQYF. In DNA, the CDR3 is TGCGCCAGCAGCTATGTAATCGGACTAGCGGCCACTCAAGAGACCCAGTACTTC.

This chain joins TRBV27 and TRBJ1-5; tentative D call: TRBD1 (5 bases). Deletions cut 7 bases from V and 1 base from J, with 8 bases between. CDR3 length: 13 residues. The germline CDR1 and CDR2 sequences are MNHEY and SMNVEV (reference sequence). CDR3 loop: CASTSGSNQPQHF. In DNA, the CDR3 is TGTGCCAGCACCTCAGGGAGCAATCAGCCCCAGCATTTT.

In nucleotides, the CDR3 is TGTGCCAGCAGCTTGGGTGGACTAGCGGGAACATACGAGCAGTACTTC. This translates into CASSLGGLAGTYEQYF. The rearrangement uses TRBV5-4 and TRBJ2-7; 12 nucleotides agree with TRBD2. The germline gives CDR1 SGHNT, CDR2 YYREEE (reference sequence). The CDR3 is 16 amino acids. V lost 0 bases, J lost 4 bases, and 5 bases stayed unmatched. Filled out from reference TRBV5-4 and TRBJ2-7, the complete variable domain reads ETGVTQSPTHLIKTRGQQVTLRCSSQSGHNTVSWYQQALGQGPQFIFQYYREEENGRGNFPPRFSGLQFPNYSSELNVNALELDDSALYLCASSLGGLAGTYEQYFGPGTRLTVT.

The J gene is TRBJ1-6, the V gene TRBV6-6; D might be TRBD1 (6 bases). V lost 5 bases and J lost 5, with 10 bases in between. Germline V gene data show CDR1 as MNHNY and CDR2 as SVGAGI (reference sequence). This CDR3 is 14 amino acids long. CDR3 sequence (DNA): TGTGCCAGCAGTGAGGGGGACAATAATTCACCCCTCCACTTT. As protein: CASSEGDNNSPLHF.

The J gene is TRBJ2-3, the V gene TRBV2, with 12 bases aligning to TRBD2. Germline V CDR1 and CDR2: SNHLY, FYNNEI. The CDR3 contains 14 residues. The junction had 3 bases not matched to a gene; V was cut back by 7 bases and J by 4 bases. DNA for the CDR3: TGTGCCAGCACGACTAGCGGGAGCGCAGATACGCAGTATTTT. Translating it yields CASTTSGSADTQYF. Looking up the rest from reference TRBV2 and TRBJ2-3 gives the full variable domain: EPEVTQTPSHQVTQMGQEVILRCVPISNHLYFYWYRQILGQKVEFLVSFYNNEISEKSEIFDDQFSVERPDGSNFTLKIRSTKLEDSAMYFCASTTSGSADTQYFGPGTRLTVL.

In this sample, this clone turned up a few times. The chain employs TRBV30 and TRBJ1-1; TRBD1 might be the D (5 bases). Germline CDR1 and CDR2: GTSNPN and SVGIG (reference sequence). The CDR3 loop spans 13 amino acids. V dropped 2 bases and J dropped 10 bases, with 17 bases sitting between them. Here the CDR3 DNA reads TGTGCCTGGAGTCGGAGGGGACGCAACTCAGCTTTCTTT. Protein sequence: CAWSRRGRNSAFF.

The rearrangement joins TRBV7-3 to TRBJ1-1; possible D gene TRBD1, 5 bases. The CDR3 is 14 residues long. Deletions cut 3 bases from V and 0 bases from J, with 8 bases between. The V gene's germline CDR1 is SGHTA and CDR2 FQGTGA. The CDR3 spells CASSFQGLNTEAFF. CDR3 DNA sequence: TGTGCCAGCAGCTTCCAGGGCCTGAACACTGAAGCTTTCTTT.

This clone has more than one count but fewer than ten. The chain has TRBV5-1 and TRBJ1-1, with TRBD1 as a possible D gene (6 bases). Germline assignment: CDR1 SGHRS and CDR2 YFSETQ. V lost 1 base, J lost 4 bases, and 26 bases lay in between. The length of the CDR3 is 19 residues. Written as DNA, the CDR3 is TGCGCCAGCAGCTTGACGGTGGTAACGGTAGGGGGGGCTGTCACTGAAGCTTTCTTT. Translating it yields CASSLTVVTVGGAVTEAFF. Full variable domain (missing parts from reference TRBV5-1 and TRBJ1-1): KAGVTQTPRYLIKTRGQQVTLSCSPISGHRSVSWYQQTPGQGLQFLFEYFSETQRNKGNFPGRFSGRQFSNSRSEMNVSTLELGDSALYLCASSLTVVTVGGAVTEAFFGQGTRLTVV.

This chain uses TRBV2 with TRBJ1-5; D unresolved. CDR1 and CDR2 from the germline V gene are SNHLY and FYNNEI. V was shortened by 4 bases and J by 3 bases, with 7 bases between the two germline ends. The CDR3 is 13 amino acids. In nucleotides, the CDR3 is TGTGCCAGCAGTGCCGTCCTCAATCAGCCCCAGCATTTT. It translates to CASSAVLNQPQHF.

The gene calls are TRBV19 and TRBJ2-2; TRBD1 matches at 8 bases. The CDR3 contains 14 residues. Germline values: CDR1 LNHDA, CDR2 SQIVND (reference sequence). V shed 7 bases and J 5 bases; nucleotides not matched to a gene: 6. The CDR3 spells CASTITGGTGELFF. The CDR3 DNA sequence: TGTGCCAGTACGATAACAGGGGGGACCGGGGAGCTGTTTTTT.

The gene calls are TRBV15 and TRBJ2-7, with D unclear. The CDR3 totals 10 residues. CDR1 is LNHNV and CDR2 is YYDKDF in the germline V gene (reference sequence). The CDR3 sequence: CGAPGSEQYF. The CDR3 coding sequence is TGTGGGGCTCCTGGCTCCGAGCAGTACTTC.

In this sample, this clone turned up once. The rearrangement joins TRBV6-1 to TRBJ1-2; weak D call: TRBD1 (5 bases). CDR1 MNHNS and CDR2 SASEGT come from the germline V gene. The CDR3 covers 14 residues. Trimming removed 2 bases from V and 7 bases from J, with 14 bases in between. The CDR3 region has the DNA TGTGCCAGCAGTGAAAAGGGCAGGGCAGTTGGCTACACCTTC. Its translation is CASSEKGRAVGYTF.

The CDR3 sequence is CASSKQGANTEAFF. The CDR3 DNA is TGCGCCAGTAGTAAACAGGGGGCCAACACTGAAGCTTTCTTT. The J gene is TRBJ1-1, the V gene TRBV5-1, with TRBD1 matching 9 bases. The V gene end was trimmed by 8 bases and the J gene end by 2 bases; junction bases not matched to a gene: 7. The CDR3 runs 14 residues. The germline V gene has CDR1 SGHRS and CDR2 YFSETQ.

The chain uses TRBV5-4 and TRBJ1-1, with TRBD1 identical over 9 bases. After removal of 5 bases from V and 7 bases from J, the junction contained 6 bases not matched to a gene. CDR1 SGHNT and CDR2 YYREEE come from the germline V gene (reference sequence). This CDR3 is 13 amino acids long. CDR3 DNA sequence: TGTGCCAGCAGTTGGGACAGGGCTTATGAAGCTTTCTTT. Amino acid sequence: CASSWDRAYEAFF.

The gene calls are TRBV19 and TRBJ2-1; weak D call: TRBD1 (6 bases). CDR1 is LNHDA, CDR2 SQIVND, per germline (reference sequence). This CDR3 spans 15 amino acids. V lost 5 bases and J lost 8, with 19 bases in between. The CDR3 spells CASSYQGRVWYEQFF. In DNA, the CDR3 is TGTGCCAGTAGTTATCAGGGGAGAGTCTGGTATGAGCAGTTCTTC.

A note on this clone: An end of the junction does not agree with germline; a read error may underlie this. The J gene is TRBJ1-1, the V gene TRBV7-9; 7 nucleotides match TRBD1. CDR1 and CDR2 from the germline V gene are SEHNR and FQNEAQ (reference sequence). The CDR3 runs to 13 residues. In DNA, the CDR3 is TGTTCCAGCGGTGCCAGGGGGAGCACTGAAGCTTTCTTT. It is translated as CSSGARGSTEAFF.

V usage is TRBV5-4 and J usage is TRBJ2-1; 10 nucleotides match TRBD1. Germline lookup yields CDR1 SGHNT and CDR2 YYREEE (reference sequence). V was clipped by 0 bases and J by 4 bases; unmatched bases: 7. There are 17 residues in the CDR3. DNA of the CDR3: TGTGCCAGCAGCTTGGGCCGACAGGGGGCGTCGTACAATGAGCAGTTCTTC. The encoded protein is CASSLGRQGASYNEQFF.

The CDR3 loop reads CASSPGTSGRSDEQYF. The CDR3 DNA is TGCGCCAGCAGCCCCGGGACTAGCGGGAGGTCAGACGAGCAGTACTTC. The chain couples TRBV5-1 to TRBJ2-5, with 15 bases matching TRBD2. The DNA end is a closer match to TRBJ2-7, so the J assignment may be wrong. CDR3 length equals 16 residues. Germline CDR1 is SGHRS and CDR2 is YFSETQ.

V and J are TRBV4-1 and TRBJ1-2; D possibly corresponds to TRBD1 (6 bases). Germline V gene data show CDR1 as MGHRA and CDR2 as YSYEKL. V gave up 3 bases and J gave up 0 bases, with 11 bases separating them. The CDR3 has 15 amino acids. CDR3 loop: CASSQQTGPNYGYTF. CDR3 in DNA: TGCGCCAGCAGCCAGCAGACAGGCCCTAACTATGGCTACACCTTC.

The chain joins TRBV5-4 to TRBJ1-2; weak D call: TRBD1 (6 bases). Trimming cost V 2 bases and J 5 bases, with 16 bases left between them. This CDR3 has 15 amino acids. CDR1 is SGHNT, CDR2 YYREEE, per germline (reference sequence). The CDR3 DNA is TGTGCCAGCAGCTTACTACAGGGCGCTGGATATGGCTACACCTTC. It codes for CASSLLQGAGYGYTF.

The V and J genes are TRBV4-2 and TRBJ2-3; TRBD2 aligns across 8 bases. CDR3 length equals 15 residues. V lost 1 base to trimming and J lost 6 bases; unmatched junction nucleotides: 6. Per the germline V gene, CDR1 is LGHNA and CDR2 is YNFKEQ. The CDR3 coding sequence is TGTGCCAGCAGCCAAGGGGCGGGAGGAGTGGATACGCAGTATTTT. Amino acids: CASSQGAGGVDTQYF.

This chain links TRBV5-1 with TRBJ1-4; D is undetermined. The CDR3 is 16 residues long. Germline loops: CDR1 SGHRS, CDR2 YFSETQ. Trimming cost V 1 base and J 5 bases, with 15 bases left between them. The CDR3 here is CASSLNGAELNEKLFF. CDR3 in DNA: TGCGCCAGCAGCTTGAACGGCGCAGAACTAAATGAAAAACTGTTTTTT.

The V call is TRBV5-1, the J call TRBJ2-7, with 7 bases matching TRBD1. This CDR3 spans 14 amino acids. V was pared by 3 bases and J by 4 bases, with 7 bases of the junction left unmatched. Germline V lookup: CDR1 SGHRS, CDR2 YFSETQ. The CDR3 reads CASSSLDRAYEQYF. The CDR3 nucleotides read TGCGCCAGCAGCTCGCTTGACAGGGCTTACGAGCAGTACTTC.

The V call is TRBV30, the J call TRBJ1-4; 7 bases are shared with TRBD1. The V and J ends lost 2 bases and 8 bases, in that order; junction bases with no gene match: 11. This CDR3 spans 15 amino acids. Germline V CDR1 and CDR2: GTSNPN, SVGIG (reference sequence). CDR3 sequence: CAWSPPRGTDEKLFF. CDR3 bases: TGTGCCTGGAGTCCCCCGCGCGGGACAGACGAAAAACTGTTTTTT. Using reference TRBV30 and TRBJ1-4 for the parts outside the CDR3, the full variable domain is SQTIHQWPATLVQPVGSPLSLECTVEGTSNPNLYWYRQAAGRGLQLLFYSVGIGQISSEVPQNLSASRPQDRQFILSSKKLLLSDSGFYLCAWSPPRGTDEKLFFGSGTQLSVL.

The V call is TRBV9, the J call TRBJ2-7; 8 nucleotides align to TRBD1. This CDR3 contains 17 residues. Germline-derived CDR1 and CDR2 are SGDLS and YYNGEE. V dropped 0 bases and J dropped 2; count of bases not matched to a gene: 10. The CDR3 region is CASSVGTGQFPPYEQYF. The DNA of the CDR3 is TGTGCCAGCAGCGTAGGGACAGGGCAGTTCCCCCCCTACGAGCAGTACTTC. Complete variable domain (other parts from reference TRBV9 and TRBJ2-7): DSGVTQTPKHLITATGQRVTLRCSPRSGDLSVYWYQQSLDQGLQFLIQYYNGEERAKGNILERFSAQQFPDLHSELNLSSLELGDSALYFCASSVGTGQFPPYEQYFGPGTRLTVT.

The chain has TRBV5-1 and TRBJ2-7; TRBD1 agrees at 10 bases. This CDR3 has 12 amino acids. Per the germline V gene, CDR1 is SGHRS and CDR2 is YFSETQ. J gave up 3 bases and V 7 bases, and 1 base lay outside the gene matches. The DNA for the CDR3 is TGCGCCAGCCGGGACAGGGGCTACGAGCAGTACTTC. Encoded protein: CASRDRGYEQYF. Together with reference TRBV5-1 and TRBJ2-7, the CDR3 gives the full variable domain: KAGVTQTPRYLIKTRGQQVTLSCSPISGHRSVSWYQQTPGQGLQFLFEYFSETQRNKGNFPGRFSGRQFSNSRSEMNVSTLELGDSALYLCASRDRGYEQYFGPGTRLTVT.

The chain uses TRBV9 and TRBJ1-1; D unresolved. V was cut by 0 bases and J by 0 bases, with 9 bases left in between. The CDR3 loop spans 15 amino acids. Germline V gene sequence: CDR1 SGDLS, CDR2 YYNGEE. CDR3 loop: CASSVGGEMNTEAFF. The CDR3 DNA reads TGTGCCAGCAGCGTAGGGGGAGAAATGAACACTGAAGCTTTCTTT.